This T cell receptor (beta chain) emerged from a study of T cell repertoires in cytomegalovirus infection. TCRdb re-derived calls from the reads in MiXCR, one entry per CDR3 protein. The sample shows 510,000 or so distinct CDR3 sequences, 26% of them seen only once. V was cut by 3 bases and J by 7 bases, with 13 bases left in between. CDR1 and CDR2 from the germline V gene are SGDLS and YYNGEE. The CDR3 loop spans 13 amino acids. This clonotype was observed a handful of times. Sequenced sample: PBMCs. This receptor was identified in a human donor in good health (CMV status not recorded). Some clones in this sample may be carry-over from other donors' samples. The V gene is TRBV9, the J gene TRBJ2-5; tentative D call: TRBD2 (6 bases). CDR3 coding DNA: TGTGCCAGCAGCGAAACGGGGGTAGGGACCCAGTACTTC. Its translation is CASSETGVGTQYF.